This T cell receptor beta chain came from a study of T cell responses to AZD1222 COVID-19 vaccine. The study's findings and limits: Donors in the cohort were predominantly white British and more often female, and clonal diversity was possibly underestimated. Vaccination with two AZD1222 doses was followed by a rise in Spike-specific TCR breadth and depth. At 160-218 and 743-854, vaccine-associated CD4 TCRs were dominant, and they spanned spike.

V gave up 7 bases and J gave up 7 bases, with 10 bases separating them. The CDR3 spans 10 residues. Germline CDR1 reads DFQATT; CDR2 reads SNEGSKA (reference sequence). Using immunoSEQ multiplex PCR, the repertoire was profiled, and TCRdb retains in-frame clones only, with some absent. This sample yields 250,000 to 300,000 clones, of which around 92% are seen a single time; about 0.5% belongs to the top ten. In the case of this clone: Its matching antigen is unknown.

V is TRBV20-1 and J is TRBJ1-2, with TRBD1 as a possible D gene (6 bases). The starting material was peripheral blood, obtained 28 days after the second AZD1222 dose. The TCR originated in an adult who received the AZD1222 COVID-19 vaccine. CDR3 amino acids: CSGRGSGYTF. CDR3 DNA: TGCAGTGGCAGGGGTTCTGGCTACACCTTC.